This T cell receptor beta chain came from a study of shared clonotypes between healthy human individuals. At the level of the study: A couple of women and a few men aged 18 to 49 made up the donors. Findings of the study overall: Clonotype sharing among donors, it was expected, would be affected by sequencing depth. In this cohort, only blood was sampled, and tissue repertoires likely differ.

In regard to this clone: Its antigen is as yet unknown.

Each sorted subset replicate got 200 ng genomic DNA, 25,000 to 30,000 genomes. Clones were read by immunoSEQ multiplex PCR, and TCRdb kept only the in-frame ones, dropping some. The table lists millions of clones, about 94% of them singletons. Naive CD8 isolation took CD45RO-negative cells positively selected for CCR7 and excluded terminally differentiated effector memory CD45RA+ cells. Looked up from germline, CDR1 is MGHRA and CDR2 is YSYEKL. The CDR3 consists of 16 residues. Trimming cost V 1 base and J 1 base, with 11 bases left between them. Sequencing used naive CD8+ T cells sorted from blood. This sequence was found in a man aged 18 to 30 in good health. V and J are TRBV4-1 and TRBJ1-5, with D uncertain. Here the CDR3 DNA reads TGCGCCAGCAGCCAAGTGGCGGACTTAAGCAATCAGCCCCAGCATTTT. Encoded protein: CASSQVADLSNQPQHF.